This entry is about one T cell receptor beta chain. This table comes from immunoSEQ multiplex PCR, and its TCRdb copy is limited to in-frame clones, with some not included. The sample carries roughly 13,000 clones, about 82% recorded once. If patients had autoimmune disease history or systemic immunosuppression, they were excluded. The data originate from a study of OX40 agonist ivuxolimab in advanced cancers. The overall study: Ivuxolimab was delivered to patients intravenously every 2 weeks at doses spanning 0.01 to 10 mg/kg. Head and neck, renal cell, melanoma or hepatocellular carcinoma were the cancers that dose-escalation patients had.

The CDR3 contains 15 residues. CDR1 SGHRS and CDR2 YFSETQ come from the germline V gene. Trimming shortened V by 3 bases and J by 6 bases, and 19 bases separated the two germline ends. This clonotype was obtained from an adult with an advanced solid tumor such as melanoma, head and neck, liver or kidney cancer. The chain has TRBV5-1 and TRBJ2-7, with TRBD1 as a possible D gene (6 bases). The sequencing here drew on CD4+ or CD8+ T cells sorted from blood, taken in a trial of the OX40 agonist ivuxolimab. The CDR3 protein is CASSWWQGEGGEQYF. CDR3 bases: TGCGCCAGCAGCTGGTGGCAGGGCGAAGGGGGCGAGCAGTACTTC.